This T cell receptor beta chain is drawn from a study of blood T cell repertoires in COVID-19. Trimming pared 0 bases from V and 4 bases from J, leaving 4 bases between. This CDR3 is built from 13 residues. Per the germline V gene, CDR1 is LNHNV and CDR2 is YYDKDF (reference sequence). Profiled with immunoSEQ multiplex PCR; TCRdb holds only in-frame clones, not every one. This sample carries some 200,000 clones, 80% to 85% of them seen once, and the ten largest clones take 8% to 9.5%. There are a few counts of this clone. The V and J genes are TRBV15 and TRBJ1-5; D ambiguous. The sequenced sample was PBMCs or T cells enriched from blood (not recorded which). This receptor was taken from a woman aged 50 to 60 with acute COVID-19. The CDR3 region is CATSRDPNQPQHF. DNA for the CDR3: TGTGCCACCAGCAGAGATCCTAATCAGCCCCAGCATTTT.